A selection of T cell receptor beta chains follows, all from one sample in a study of blood T cell repertoires in COVID-19. The repertoire was sequenced with immunoSEQ multiplex PCR; TCRdb's copy has only in-frame clones and lacks some. The sample contains 250,000 to 350,000 clones, 87% of which appear only once. Sequenced sample: peripheral blood. Source of these receptors: a woman in her fifties or sixties who had recovered from COVID-19. The CDR3 runs from the conserved cysteine through the conserved F or W. The order of the fields is V gene, J gene, D gene, clone size, CDR3 DNA, CDR3 protein. The D gene is left open where the match is weak. Only some rows state a clone size, as once, few, many or a class for expanded clones.

v_call: TRBV19; j_call: TRBJ1-3; d_call: -; clone_size: -; cdr3_nt: TGTGCCAGTAGTACGACCGCCGACACTGGAAACACCATATATTTT; cdr3_aa: CASSTTADTGNTIYF
v_call: TRBV5-6; j_call: TRBJ1-2; d_call: -; clone_size: -; cdr3_nt: TGTGCCAGCAGCTCCCCTGGGGCCGATCGAGGGGGTGGCTACACCTTC; cdr3_aa: CASSSPGADRGGGYTF
v_call: TRBV4-3; j_call: TRBJ2-2; d_call: TRBD2; clone_size: -; cdr3_nt: TGCGCCAGCAGCCAAGATAGCGGGGGGATCTACAGCTCACCGACCGGGGAGCTGTTTTTT; cdr3_aa: CASSQDSGGIYSSPTGELFF
v_call: TRBV19; j_call: TRBJ2-4; d_call: -; clone_size: -; cdr3_nt: TGTGCCAGTAGTCCCCCGGTAGCCAAAAACATTCAGTACTTC; cdr3_aa: CASSPPVAKNIQYF
v_call: TRBV4-1; j_call: TRBJ1-2; d_call: -; clone_size: -; cdr3_nt: TGCGCCAGCAGCCAAGTGACAGAAAGTAACTATGGCTACACCTTC; cdr3_aa: CASSQVTESNYGYTF
v_call: TRBV28; j_call: TRBJ1-1; d_call: -; clone_size: -; cdr3_nt: TGTGCCAGCCACTTAGGGCGTAGGGAGTTTTCTGAAGCTTTCTTT; cdr3_aa: CASHLGRREFSEAFF
v_call: TRBV24-1; j_call: TRBJ2-1; d_call: TRBD1; clone_size: -; cdr3_nt: TGTGCCACCAGTTCCTTGGACAGGGGTCCCAATGAGCAGTTCTTC; cdr3_aa: CATSSLDRGPNEQFF
v_call: TRBV6-2/TRBV6-3; j_call: TRBJ1-6; d_call: -; clone_size: -; cdr3_nt: TGTGCCAGCAGCCCTCGACAGAGTAATTCACCCCTCCACTTT; cdr3_aa: CASSPRQSNSPLHF
v_call: TRBV28; j_call: TRBJ1-2; d_call: TRBD1; clone_size: once; cdr3_nt: TGTGCCAGCAGTACCGAGACAGGGACGATCCATGGCTACACCTTC; cdr3_aa: CASSTETGTIHGYTF
v_call: TRBV14; j_call: TRBJ2-7; d_call: TRBD1; clone_size: -; cdr3_nt: TGTGCCAGCAGCTCACCGACAGGGCCCTACGAGCAGTACTTC; cdr3_aa: CASSSPTGPYEQYF
v_call: TRBV6-5; j_call: TRBJ2-7; d_call: TRBD1; clone_size: -; cdr3_nt: TGTGCCAGCAGCTCAACAGGGGGCACCTACGAGCAGTACTTC; cdr3_aa: CASSSTGGTYEQYF
v_call: TRBV9; j_call: TRBJ2-7; d_call: -; clone_size: -; cdr3_nt: TGTGCCAGCAGCGTAGGGCTGGGAGACGAGCAGTACTTC; cdr3_aa: CASSVGLGDEQYF
v_call: TRBV28; j_call: TRBJ1-5; d_call: -; clone_size: -; cdr3_nt: TGTGCCAGCAGTTTAAGGGCGGACAGCAGTCAGCCCCAGCATTTT; cdr3_aa: CASSLRADSSQPQHF
v_call: TRBV6-5; j_call: TRBJ2-7; d_call: -; clone_size: -; cdr3_nt: TGTGCCAGCAGTTTTAGCGGATACGAGCAGTACTTC; cdr3_aa: CASSFSGYEQYF
v_call: TRBV6-5; j_call: TRBJ2-1; d_call: TRBD2; clone_size: -; cdr3_nt: TGTGCCAGCAGTACGAGCGGGGGGGGCCACAATGAGCAGTTCTTC; cdr3_aa: CASSTSGGGHNEQFF
v_call: TRBV6-5; j_call: TRBJ1-1; d_call: TRBD1; clone_size: -; cdr3_nt: TGTGCCAGCAGCGACAGGGGAGCAACTGAAGCTTTCTTT; cdr3_aa: CASSDRGATEAFF
v_call: TRBV7-2; j_call: TRBJ2-7; d_call: TRBD2; clone_size: -; cdr3_nt: TGTGCCAGCAGCTTAGAGGCGGGGGGCGCCTACGAGCAGTACTTC; cdr3_aa: CASSLEAGGAYEQYF
v_call: TRBV2; j_call: TRBJ1-5; d_call: -; clone_size: once; cdr3_nt: TGTGCCAGCAGAGCCGACAGTAATCAGCCCCAGCATTTT; cdr3_aa: CASRADSNQPQHF
v_call: TRBV19; j_call: TRBJ1-5; d_call: -; clone_size: -; cdr3_nt: TGTGCCAGTAGTCCCCTTTGGCAGGATAACAATCAGCCCCAGCATTTT; cdr3_aa: CASSPLWQDNNQPQHF
v_call: TRBV10-1; j_call: TRBJ1-5; d_call: -; clone_size: -; cdr3_nt: TGCGCCAGCCGACCGACTTGCAGGGGAGCACAGCCCCAGCATTTT; cdr3_aa: CASRPTCRGAQPQHF
v_call: TRBV30; j_call: TRBJ2-7; d_call: -; clone_size: -; cdr3_nt: TGTGCCTGGAGTGTCTACAGGGATTCCGAGCAGTACTTC; cdr3_aa: CAWSVYRDSEQYF
v_call: TRBV7-2; j_call: TRBJ2-1; d_call: TRBD2; clone_size: -; cdr3_nt: TGTGCCAGCAGCTTAGTTGCGGGAGGTCGCGATGAGCAGTTCTTC; cdr3_aa: CASSLVAGGRDEQFF
v_call: TRBV28; j_call: TRBJ1-1; d_call: TRBD1; clone_size: -; cdr3_nt: TGTGCCAGCAGTTCCAGACAGGGGGCGCCCACTGAAGCTTTCTTT; cdr3_aa: CASSSRQGAPTEAFF
v_call: TRBV7-7; j_call: TRBJ2-5; d_call: -; clone_size: -; cdr3_nt: TGTGCCAGCAGCTTATCCGGGGGTGGAGAAGAGACCCAGTACTTC; cdr3_aa: CASSLSGGGEETQYF
v_call: TRBV7-9; j_call: TRBJ1-1; d_call: -; clone_size: -; cdr3_nt: TGTGCCAGCAGCTTAGATTGGGCCAATACTGAAGCTTTCTTT; cdr3_aa: CASSLDWANTEAFF
v_call: TRBV28; j_call: TRBJ2-3; d_call: -; clone_size: -; cdr3_nt: TGTGCCAGCAGTTTGGAGGATACGCAGTATTTT; cdr3_aa: CASSLEDTQYF
v_call: TRBV27; j_call: TRBJ2-3; d_call: TRBD1; clone_size: few; cdr3_nt: TGTGCCAGCAGTTCGGGACAGAGATCCACAGATACGCAGTATTTT; cdr3_aa: CASSSGQRSTDTQYF
v_call: TRBV7-2; j_call: TRBJ1-1; d_call: -; clone_size: -; cdr3_nt: TGTGCCAGCAGCTTATCACAGGGTGCGGACACTGAAGCTTTCTTT; cdr3_aa: CASSLSQGADTEAFF
v_call: TRBV7-8; j_call: TRBJ1-1; d_call: -; clone_size: -; cdr3_nt: TGTGCCAGCAGCTTATGGGGCAGGGCGGGATACACTGAAGCTTTCTTT; cdr3_aa: CASSLWGRAGYTEAFF
v_call: TRBV27; j_call: TRBJ2-3; d_call: -; clone_size: -; cdr3_nt: TGTGCCAGCAGTTTGGGACTTAGCACAGATACGCAGTATTTT; cdr3_aa: CASSLGLSTDTQYF
v_call: TRBV7-2; j_call: TRBJ2-5; d_call: TRBD1; clone_size: -; cdr3_nt: TGTGCCAGCAGCCCCGGGACAGCCTCGGAGACCCAGTACTTC; cdr3_aa: CASSPGTASETQYF
v_call: TRBV21-1; j_call: TRBJ1-4; d_call: -; clone_size: -; cdr3_nt: TGTGCCAGCAGCACCCATAACAGGGGTGATTTAGTATCTGAAAAACTGTTTTTT; cdr3_aa: CASSTHNRGDLVSEKLFF
v_call: TRBV4-3; j_call: TRBJ1-2; d_call: -; clone_size: -; cdr3_nt: TGCGCCAGCAGCCAAGTAGGGGCAAACTATGGCTACACCTTC; cdr3_aa: CASSQVGANYGYTF
v_call: TRBV29-1; j_call: TRBJ1-2; d_call: TRBD1; clone_size: -; cdr3_nt: TGCAGCGTTGACACAGGGGGCGCTTATGGCTACACCTTC; cdr3_aa: CSVDTGGAYGYTF
v_call: TRBV28; j_call: TRBJ2-7; d_call: TRBD1; clone_size: once; cdr3_nt: TGTGCCAGCAACTCCAGGGGGATGGGGGAGAACCCCTACGAGCAGTACTTC; cdr3_aa: CASNSRGMGENPYEQYF
v_call: TRBV5-1; j_call: TRBJ2-7; d_call: TRBD2; clone_size: -; cdr3_nt: TGCGCCAGCAGCCCGCTACCTAGCGGGAGTAATTCCGAGCAGTACTTC; cdr3_aa: CASSPLPSGSNSEQYF
v_call: TRBV2; j_call: TRBJ2-7; d_call: TRBD2; clone_size: -; cdr3_nt: TGTGCCAGCAGTAGCGGGAGAGCGTACGAGCAGTACTTC; cdr3_aa: CASSSGRAYEQYF
v_call: TRBV19; j_call: TRBJ2-1; d_call: -; clone_size: -; cdr3_nt: TGTGCCAGTAGTATAGCGGGGTTAGGGGAGCAGTTCTTC; cdr3_aa: CASSIAGLGEQFF
v_call: TRBV10-3; j_call: TRBJ2-5; d_call: -; clone_size: once; cdr3_nt: TGTGCCATCAGTGAGAACAGCCTCCAAGAGACCCAGTACTTC; cdr3_aa: CAISENSLQETQYF
v_call: TRBV6-5; j_call: TRBJ2-3; d_call: TRBD1; clone_size: -; cdr3_nt: TGTGCCAGCAGTTTAGGCCAGGGGGCCTACACAGATACGCAGTATTTT; cdr3_aa: CASSLGQGAYTDTQYF
v_call: TRBV5-1; j_call: TRBJ2-3; d_call: -; clone_size: -; cdr3_nt: TGCGCCAGCACCACCCGGGGTGCCGCCTCTACAGATACGCAGTATTTT; cdr3_aa: CASTTRGAASTDTQYF
v_call: TRBV5-1; j_call: TRBJ2-1; d_call: TRBD2; clone_size: -; cdr3_nt: TGCGCCAGCAGCCCAGGGGATAGCGGGGTGAATGAGCAGTTCTTC; cdr3_aa: CASSPGDSGVNEQFF
v_call: TRBV6-6; j_call: TRBJ2-1; d_call: TRBD1; clone_size: -; cdr3_nt: TGTGCCAGCAGAAGGGGGCTTGAGCAGTTCTTC; cdr3_aa: CASRRGLEQFF
v_call: TRBV6-2/TRBV6-3; j_call: TRBJ1-1; d_call: -; clone_size: once; cdr3_nt: TGTGCCAGCAGTCTTGAGATGAACACTGAAGCTTTCTTT; cdr3_aa: CASSLEMNTEAFF
v_call: TRBV28; j_call: TRBJ1-2; d_call: TRBD1; clone_size: -; cdr3_nt: TGTGCCAGCAGAAGACAGGGGGCGTATGGCTACACCTTC; cdr3_aa: CASRRQGAYGYTF